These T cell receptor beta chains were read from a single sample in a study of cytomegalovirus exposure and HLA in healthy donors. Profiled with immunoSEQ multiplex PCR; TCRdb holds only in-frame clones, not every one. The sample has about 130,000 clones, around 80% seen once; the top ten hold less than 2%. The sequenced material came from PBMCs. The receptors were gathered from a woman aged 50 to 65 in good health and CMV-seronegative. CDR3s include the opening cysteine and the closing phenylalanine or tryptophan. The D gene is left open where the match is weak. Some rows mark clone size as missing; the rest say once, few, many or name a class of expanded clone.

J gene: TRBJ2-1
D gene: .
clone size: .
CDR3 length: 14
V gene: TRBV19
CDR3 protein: CASSRGEWTNEQFF

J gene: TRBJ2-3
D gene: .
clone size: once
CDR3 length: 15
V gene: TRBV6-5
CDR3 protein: CASSYKPSGTDTQYF

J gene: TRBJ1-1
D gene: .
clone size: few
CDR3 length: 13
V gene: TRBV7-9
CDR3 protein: CASSLTGGTEAFF

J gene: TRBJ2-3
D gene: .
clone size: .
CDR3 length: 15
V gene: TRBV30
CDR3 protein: CAWSGGRGASDTQYF

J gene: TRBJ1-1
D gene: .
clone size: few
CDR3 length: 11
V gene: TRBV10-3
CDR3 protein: CAISGLTEAFF

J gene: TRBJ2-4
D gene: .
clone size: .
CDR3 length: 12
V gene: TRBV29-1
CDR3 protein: CSGGGLGNIQYF

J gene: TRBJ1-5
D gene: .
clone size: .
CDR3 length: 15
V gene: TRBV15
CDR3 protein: CATSPLRRVNQPQHF

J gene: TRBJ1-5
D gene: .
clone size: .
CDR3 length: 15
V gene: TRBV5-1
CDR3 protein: CASSPFGGDGQPQHF

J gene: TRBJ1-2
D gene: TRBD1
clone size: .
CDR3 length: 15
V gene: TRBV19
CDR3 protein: CASSPRTGVNYGYTF

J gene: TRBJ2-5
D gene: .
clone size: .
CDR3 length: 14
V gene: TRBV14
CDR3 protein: CASSQLQGQETQYF

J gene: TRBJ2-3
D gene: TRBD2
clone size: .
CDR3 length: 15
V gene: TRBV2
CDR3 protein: CASSGTSGRTDTQYF

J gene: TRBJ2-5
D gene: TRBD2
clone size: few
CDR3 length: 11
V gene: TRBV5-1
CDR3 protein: CASGEGETQYF

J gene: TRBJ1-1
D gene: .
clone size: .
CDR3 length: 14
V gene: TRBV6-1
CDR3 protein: CASSEADINTEAFF

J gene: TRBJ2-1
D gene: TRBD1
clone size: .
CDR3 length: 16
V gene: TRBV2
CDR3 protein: CASSEGGIGDRVEQFF

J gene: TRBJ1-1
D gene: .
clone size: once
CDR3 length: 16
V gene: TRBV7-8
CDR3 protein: CASSPMTVSNENRAFF

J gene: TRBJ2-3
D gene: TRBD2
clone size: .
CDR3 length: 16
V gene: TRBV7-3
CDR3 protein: CASSSSGRASFDTQYF

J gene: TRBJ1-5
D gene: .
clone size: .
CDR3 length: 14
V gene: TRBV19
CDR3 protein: CASSSRGGEQPQHF

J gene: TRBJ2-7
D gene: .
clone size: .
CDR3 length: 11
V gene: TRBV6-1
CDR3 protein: CASSEQYEQYF

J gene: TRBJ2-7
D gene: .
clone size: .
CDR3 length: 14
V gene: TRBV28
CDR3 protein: CASSRDTLSYEQYF

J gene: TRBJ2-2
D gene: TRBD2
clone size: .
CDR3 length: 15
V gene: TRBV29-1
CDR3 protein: CSVVISGRDTGELFF

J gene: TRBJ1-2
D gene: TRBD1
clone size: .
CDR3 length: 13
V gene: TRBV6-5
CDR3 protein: CASRRGQDYGYTF